The rows below give T cell receptor beta chains drawn from one sample of a study of CXCR3-negative and CXCR3-positive naive CD8 T cells. Following a re-call of the 5' RACE reads, TCRdb has one entry per CDR3 protein and lacks DNA. The sample table sets out around 60,000 distinct CDR3 sequences. Material: naive CXCR3- CD8+ T cells from blood. The receptors originated from a human donor in good health. Some clones in this sample may be carry-over from other donors' samples. Both conserved end residues are part of each CDR3. Fields, in order: CDR3 length, J gene, V gene, CDR3 protein.

len: 15; j_gene: TRBJ1-5; v_gene: TRBV13; CDR3aa: CASSYSGTGAQPQHF
len: 16; j_gene: TRBJ2-3; v_gene: TRBV29-1; CDR3aa: CSVGGLAGSSTDTQYF
len: 15; j_gene: TRBJ1-2; v_gene: TRBV5-1; CDR3aa: CASSLDPGQGSGYTF
len: 17; j_gene: TRBJ2-7; v_gene: TRBV3-1; CDR3aa: CASSQEPVAGGEDEQYF
len: 15; j_gene: TRBJ2-7; v_gene: TRBV4-2; CDR3aa: CASSQERTGIHEQYF
len: 15; j_gene: TRBJ2-7; v_gene: TRBV14; CDR3aa: CASSQDLGRLDEQYF
len: 16; j_gene: TRBJ1-2; v_gene: TRBV27; CDR3aa: CASSFFYSDTNYGYTF
len: 15; j_gene: TRBJ2-7; v_gene: TRBV29-1; CDR3aa: CSVEDLHSGAAEQYF
len: 15; j_gene: TRBJ1-1; v_gene: TRBV12-3/TRBV12-4; CDR3aa: CASSLATGRNAEAFF
len: 20; j_gene: TRBJ2-2; v_gene: TRBV4-1; CDR3aa: CASSRPEGSSSQTNTGELFF
len: 15; j_gene: TRBJ2-1; v_gene: TRBV6-5; CDR3aa: CASSFSGEKFNEQFF
len: 16; j_gene: TRBJ2-7; v_gene: TRBV4-2; CDR3aa: CASSHSSGGADYEQYF
len: 14; j_gene: TRBJ1-1; v_gene: TRBV28; CDR3aa: CASSFIGAGTEAFF
len: 13; j_gene: TRBJ1-1; v_gene: TRBV29-1; CDR3aa: CSVGQEPNTEAFF
len: 16; j_gene: TRBJ2-5; v_gene: TRBV10-2; CDR3aa: CASSEPSGTEQETQYF
len: 13; j_gene: TRBJ2-7; v_gene: TRBV5-6; CDR3aa: CASSLGAGYEQYF
len: 12; j_gene: TRBJ2-7; v_gene: TRBV30; CDR3aa: CAVEGVSYEQYF
len: 14; j_gene: TRBJ1-5; v_gene: TRBV6-2/TRBV6-3; CDR3aa: CASTQGVEGQPQHF
len: 18; j_gene: TRBJ2-5; v_gene: TRBV15; CDR3aa: CATSPPISDRVGGETQYF
len: 15; j_gene: TRBJ1-1; v_gene: TRBV3-1; CDR3aa: CAGSSSWGGNTEAFF
len: 13; j_gene: TRBJ2-7; v_gene: TRBV30; CDR3aa: CAWTAGRTYEQYF
len: 15; j_gene: TRBJ1-5; v_gene: TRBV28; CDR3aa: CASSLNPYSNQPQHF
len: 11; j_gene: TRBJ1-2; v_gene: TRBV25-1; CDR3aa: CASSEAYGYTF
len: 13; j_gene: TRBJ2-7; v_gene: TRBV29-1; CDR3aa: CSVEEGSGVEQYF
len: 14; j_gene: TRBJ2-7; v_gene: TRBV6-5; CDR3aa: CASSLRTGSHEQYF
len: 14; j_gene: TRBJ1-1; v_gene: TRBV27; CDR3aa: CASSSHFTTTEAFF
len: 14; j_gene: TRBJ2-1; v_gene: TRBV12-3/TRBV12-4; CDR3aa: CASRPGTGYNEQFF
len: 15; j_gene: TRBJ2-2; v_gene: TRBV7-9; CDR3aa: CASGTAGGPPGELFF
len: 13; j_gene: TRBJ1-2; v_gene: TRBV6-5; CDR3aa: CASSLPTGYGYTF
len: 15; j_gene: TRBJ1-6; v_gene: TRBV14; CDR3aa: CASSQGSSYNSPLHF
len: 16; j_gene: TRBJ1-2; v_gene: TRBV3-1; CDR3aa: CASSQIPNEQIYGYTF
len: 15; j_gene: TRBJ2-4; v_gene: TRBV7-3; CDR3aa: CASSLTSGRGNIQYF
len: 17; j_gene: TRBJ2-1; v_gene: TRBV20-1; CDR3aa: CSASWPGSVRFGNEQFF
len: 18; j_gene: TRBJ2-1; v_gene: TRBV20-1; CDR3aa: CSARSSRTSLGGLNEQFF
len: 17; j_gene: TRBJ2-7; v_gene: TRBV27; CDR3aa: CASSLSSRGRRHYEQYF
len: 17; j_gene: TRBJ2-3; v_gene: TRBV5-1; CDR3aa: CASSTTGRRGPPGTQYF
len: 12; j_gene: TRBJ2-3; v_gene: TRBV12-3/TRBV12-4; CDR3aa: CAGSSDPHTQYF
len: 16; j_gene: TRBJ2-7; v_gene: TRBV4-3; CDR3aa: CASSQDLVTVGYEQYF
len: 12; j_gene: TRBJ1-3; v_gene: TRBV29-1; CDR3aa: CTVMTTGNTIYF
len: 15; j_gene: TRBJ2-1; v_gene: TRBV4-1; CDR3aa: CASSQDRDKYNEQFF
len: 19; j_gene: TRBJ1-1; v_gene: TRBV14; CDR3aa: CASSPNFGGQGTRFGEAFF
len: 15; j_gene: TRBJ2-7; v_gene: TRBV7-6; CDR3aa: CASSLDPGPSYEQYF
len: 15; j_gene: TRBJ2-7; v_gene: TRBV29-1; CDR3aa: CSVEDGLAEGYEKYF
len: 15; j_gene: TRBJ1-2; v_gene: TRBV4-3; CDR3aa: CASSPASSANYGYTF
len: 15; j_gene: TRBJ2-5; v_gene: TRBV20-1; CDR3aa: CSARPSGGRQETQYF
len: 15; j_gene: TRBJ2-5; v_gene: TRBV6-5; CDR3aa: CASSPPSGVLETQYF
len: 14; j_gene: TRBJ2-5; v_gene: TRBV3-1; CDR3aa: CASSQDLRGETQYF